These 30 T cell receptor beta chains were all obtained from the same sample, sequenced in a study of identical twins. One entry per CDR3 protein, called by TCRdb with MiXCR from the 5' RACE reads. The table shows around 340,000 distinct CDR3 sequences, with approximately 9.1% occurring only once. The sample was naive T cells sorted from blood. These receptor sequences come from a woman between 50 and 59 years old in good health.

This clonotype has a handful of counts. The V and J genes are TRBV18 and TRBJ2-7, with 7 positions matching TRBD2. V gave up 3 bases and J gave up 1 base; unmatched junction bases: 9. CDR1 is KGHSH, CDR2 LQKENI, per germline. The CDR3 covers 16 residues. The CDR3 DNA reads TGTGCCAGCTCACCGGTGGCGGGAGAGGGGTCCTACGAGCAGTACTTC. Translated, it gives CASSPVAGEGSYEQYF. The full variable domain, rest sourced from reference TRBV18 and TRBJ2-7, is NAGVMQNPRHLVRRRGQEARLRCSPMKGHSHVYWYRQLPEEGLKFMVYLQKENIIDESGMPKERFSAEFPKEGPSILRIQQVVRGDSAAYFCASSPVAGEGSYEQYFGPGTRLTVT.

The V gene is TRBV12-3 or TRBV12-4, the J gene TRBJ2-4; 15 bases agree with TRBD2. The CDR3 spans 18 residues. The ends lost 5 bases at V and 1 base at J; junction bases unmatched: 6. CDR3 sequence: CASSPGLAGGGAKNIQYF. DNA for the CDR3: TGTGCCAGCAGTCCGGGACTAGCGGGAGGAGGGGCCAAAAACATTCAGTACTTC.

This clonotype was counted ten times or more. This sequence joins TRBV11-2 and TRBJ2-2; tentatively, D is TRBD1 or TRBD2 (5 bases each). The germline V gene encodes CDR1 SGHAT and CDR2 FQNNGV. Trimming pared 0 bases from V and 0 bases from J, leaving 5 bases between. CDR3 length: 15 amino acids. CDR3 region: CASSLEGANTGELFF. CDR3 nucleotide sequence: TGTGCCAGCAGCTTAGAGGGGGCGAACACCGGGGAGCTGTTTTTT.

The J gene is TRBJ2-5, the V gene TRBV12-2; TRBD2, as called in the table, went unchecked against the DNA. TRBV12-2 is labeled a pseudogene. The CDR3 totals 17 residues. The CDR3 DNA follows: TGTGCAAGTCGCCGGACTAGCGGGCATACCGAAAAAGAGACCCAGTACTTC. As protein: CASRRTSGHTEKETQYF.

This clonotype was seen only a few times. The chain links TRBV6-2 or TRBV6-3 to TRBJ2-7, with no clear D. The CDR3 is 11 amino acids. Germline V CDR1 and CDR2: MNHEY, SVGEGT. V lost 6 bases and J lost 3, with 6 bases in between. The CDR3: CASRDIYEQYF. The CDR3 bases are TGTGCCAGCAGAGACATCTACGAGCAGTACTTC.

This clonotype was seen more than once but under ten times. V usage is TRBV7-2 and J usage is TRBJ2-3; perhaps TRBD2 as D (5 bases). V was cut by 5 bases and J by 2 bases, with 17 bases left in between. CDR1 SGHTA and CDR2 FQGNSA come from the germline V gene. CDR3 size: 16 residues. The CDR3 loop is CASSGPVGLSTDTQYF. CDR3 sequence (DNA): TGTGCCAGCAGCGGACCCGTTGGACTTTCCACAGATACGCAGTATTTT.

As DNA, the CDR3 is TGTGCCAGCAGCCAAGAAGGGATCAACACCGGGGAGCTGTTTTTT. This codes for CASSQEGINTGELFF. V gene TRBV3-1 combines with J gene TRBJ2-2; D uncertain. V was shortened by 0 bases and J by 2 bases, with 7 bases between the two germline ends. This CDR3 contains 15 residues. Germline V gene data show CDR1 as LGHDT and CDR2 as YNNKEL (reference sequence).

This clonotype was detected only a few times. The rearrangement uses TRBV10-1 and TRBJ1-1, with 8 nucleotides matching TRBD1. V lost 6 bases and J lost 2; bases outside the gene matches: 5. CDR3 length: 14 amino acids. Germline CDR1 is WNHNN and CDR2 is SYGVQD (reference sequence). The CDR3 spells CASSLDRENTEAFF. CDR3 bases: TGCGCCAGCAGCCTGGACAGGGAAAACACTGAAGCTTTCTTT.

Only a few counts were recorded for this clonotype. This rearrangement joins TRBV11-2 to TRBJ2-2, with unresolved D. Germline loops: CDR1 SGHAT, CDR2 FQNNGV. The germline V and J ends were trimmed by 4 bases and 4 bases, with 10 bases remaining between them. The CDR3 is 14 amino acids. CDR3 bases: TGTGCCAGCAGCTCCACAAGTGCCACCGGGGAGCTGTTTTTT. Translated: CASSSTSATGELFF.

This clonotype was counted at least ten times. The chain carries TRBV11-1 and TRBJ2-2, with 8 bases matching TRBD2. J lost 3 bases, V lost 3 bases, and 18 bases had no gene match. Germline V CDR1 and CDR2: SGHAT, FQDESV (reference sequence). There are 20 residues in the CDR3. The CDR3 loop is CASSLGIPLGAGEYTGELFF. As DNA, the CDR3 is TGTGCCAGCAGCTTGGGGATCCCATTAGGAGCGGGAGAGTACACCGGGGAGCTGTTTTTT.

The J gene is TRBJ1-2, the V gene TRBV12-3 or TRBV12-4; no firm D call. V was pared by 1 base and J by 5 bases, with 5 bases between. The CDR3 is 12 amino acids. The CDR3 DNA sequence: TGTGCCAGCAGTTTAGAGGGTTATGGCTACACCTTC. This encodes CASSLEGYGYTF.

A remark on this clonotype: With a much larger clone just one base away, this may be a read error. The CDR3 sequence: CASSLSGTGEAQYF. CDR3 DNA: TGCGCCAGCAGCTTGTCGGGGACCGGGGAGGCCCAGTACTTC. The chain uses TRBV5-1 and TRBJ2-5; TRBD2 is a possible D gene (6 bases). The length of the CDR3 is 14 residues. Germline V lookup: CDR1 SGHRS, CDR2 YFSETQ. Trimming stripped 1 base from V and 9 bases from J, with 16 bases between.

The table lists this clonotype with a few counts. The rearrangement links TRBV5-6 to TRBJ2-7; D not resolved. This CDR3 has 15 residues. V lost 0 bases and J 2 bases, leaving 12 bases between the germline ends. Germline lookup yields CDR1 SGHDT and CDR2 YYEEEE. CDR3 bases: TGTGCCAGCAGCTTGGACGGAGACGAGACCTACGAGCAGTACGTC. This gives the protein CASSLDGDETYEQYV.

This clonotype was counted at least ten times. The V and J genes are TRBV4-1 and TRBJ2-1; no reliable D call. Deletions cut 1 base from V and 8 bases from J, with 12 bases between. From germline, CDR1 is MGHRA and CDR2 YSYEKL. The CDR3 sequence is 14 residues long. In DNA, the CDR3 is TGCGCCAGCAGCCAAGGTCCGGTAACTGATGAGCAGTTCTTC. Translated, it gives CASSQGPVTDEQFF.

J is TRBJ2-1 and V is TRBV27, with a tentative D call TRBD1 (6 bases). Germline V lookup: CDR1 MNHEY, CDR2 SMNVEV (reference sequence). V lost 6 bases, J lost 7 bases, and 13 bases lay in between. The CDR3 runs to 13 residues. The CDR3 DNA sequence: TGTGCCAGCAGCCCAAACAGGGTAAATGAGCAGTTCTTC. Protein product: CASSPNRVNEQFF.

This clonotype turned up a few times. The chain recombines TRBV7-9 with TRBJ1-2, with D unclear. Germline-derived CDR1 and CDR2 are SEHNR and FQNEAQ (reference sequence). Trimming took off 5 bases at V and 4 bases at J, with 8 bases between the two ends. The CDR3 loop spans 12 amino acids. CDR3 sequence reads: CASSGVGYGYTF. As DNA, the CDR3 is TGTGCCAGCAGCGGAGTCGGCTATGGCTACACCTTC.

This chain uses TRBV5-1 with TRBJ2-1, with 7 bases lining up with TRBD1. This CDR3 comprises 14 residues. CDR1 is SGHRS and CDR2 is YFSETQ in the germline V gene. The V segment lost 0 bases and the J segment 8 bases; nucleotides outside the gene matches: 5. The CDR3 DNA is TGCGCCAGCAGCTTGGTGTTAGGGGGCCATGAGCAGTTCTTC. This encodes CASSLVLGGHEQFF.

This clonotype turned up a few times. The chain employs TRBV5-1 and TRBJ1-4; TRBD1 aligns across 8 bases. The CDR3 runs 16 residues. Germline V gene sequence: CDR1 SGHRS, CDR2 YFSETQ. The J segment lost 4 bases and the V segment lost 4 bases, leaving 9 bases of the junction unmatched. The CDR3 DNA reads as TGCGCCAGCAGCGGGAACCCGGGACAGGATAATGAAAAACTGTTTTTT. It encodes CASSGNPGQDNEKLFF.

This clonotype was observed many times. CDR3 sequence (DNA): TGTGCCAGCAGTTATAGAGGGCGGAATGAGCAGTTCTTC. Its protein is CASSYRGRNEQFF. This chain connects TRBV28 to TRBJ2-1; TRBD2 might be the D (5 bases). CDR1 is MDHEN, CDR2 SYDVKM, per germline. Trimming took 4 bases from V and 7 from J, leaving 11 bases between them. This CDR3 region has 13 residues.

V usage is TRBV30 and J usage is TRBJ2-2; 7 bases agree with TRBD1. V lost 6 bases and J lost 4; bases outside the gene matches: 5. Germline values: CDR1 GTSNPN, CDR2 SVGIG (reference sequence). The CDR3 consists of 13 residues. The chain's CDR3 is CACSGQFTGELFF. The DNA for the CDR3 is TGTGCCTGCTCGGGACAGTTCACCGGGGAGCTGTTTTTT.

This clonotype showed up just a few times. This rearrangement joins TRBV19 to TRBJ2-1; the D is unclear. V was shortened by 7 bases and J by 7 bases, with 14 bases between the two germline ends. The germline CDR1 and CDR2 sequences are LNHDA and SQIVND (reference sequence). This CDR3 contains 13 residues. CDR3: CASTSVLRNEQFF. The CDR3 DNA is TGTGCCAGTACGTCGGTACTAAGGAATGAGCAGTTCTTC.

The chain carries TRBV4-2 and TRBJ2-3, with 10 bases that match TRBD2. The germline V gene encodes CDR1 LGHNA and CDR2 YNFKEQ. V was pared by 0 bases and J by 1 base, with 10 bases of the junction left unmatched. The CDR3 sequence is 19 residues long. DNA for the CDR3: TGTGCCAGCAGCCAAGATGGAGCGAGCGGGAGGGTAGGCACAGATACGCAGTATTTT. It specifies CASSQDGASGRVGTDTQYF.

The J gene is TRBJ2-2, the V gene TRBV10-2, with D hard to call. The CDR3 is 14 residues long. Germline V gene lookup returns CDR1 WSHSY and CDR2 SAAADI. Deletions cut 9 bases from V and 6 bases from J, with 17 bases between. DNA of the CDR3: TGCGCCAGTGGACGTAACTCTCAGTCCGGGGAGCTGTTTTTT. Protein: CASGRNSQSGELFF.

This clonotype occurred a few times. This chain connects TRBV18 to TRBJ2-7, with 10 bases lining up with TRBD1. V trimming: 4 bases; J trimming: 0 bases; junction bases outside the gene matches: 3. This CDR3 is 15 amino acids long. Germline CDR1 and CDR2: KGHSH and LQKENI. CDR3 in DNA: TGTGCCAGCTCACGGGGACAGGGGCTCTCCTACGAGCAGTACTTC. Translation gives CASSRGQGLSYEQYF.

This clonotype was picked up many times. The rearrangement joins TRBV20-1 to TRBJ2-5; tentative D call: TRBD1 (5 bases). CDR3 length: 17 residues. Germline V gives CDR1 DFQATT, CDR2 SNEGSKA (reference sequence). Trimming removed 0 bases at V and 2 bases at J, with 19 bases between. The CDR3 region is CSARDYRTTSRQETQYF. The CDR3 DNA is TGCAGTGCTAGAGATTACAGGACCACGTCGAGGCAAGAGACCCAGTACTTC.

This clonotype turned up a few times. V is TRBV5-6 and J is TRBJ1-1; TRBD1 is a possible D gene (6 bases). The CDR3 has 12 amino acids. Deletions cut 3 bases from V and 4 bases from J, with 7 bases between. Germline CDR1 is SGHDT and CDR2 is YYEEEE. The CDR3 protein is CASSWGATEAFF. The CDR3 coding sequence is TGTGCCAGCAGCTGGGGGGCCACTGAAGCTTTCTTT.

Note on this clonotype: This may stem from a read error, because a much larger clone lies one nucleotide away. No conserved phenylalanine or tryptophan ends this CDR3, so it is likely a read error. The V and J genes are TRBV29-1 and TRBJ2-7; TRBD2 aligns across 13 bases. The ends lost 6 bases at V and 4 bases at J; junction bases unmatched: 6. CDR1 is SQVTM and CDR2 is ANQGSEA in the germline V gene. The CDR3 loop spans 14 amino acids. CDR3 sequence reads: CSVKGLAGAYEQYS. CDR3 DNA: TGCAGCGTCAAAGGACTAGCGGGAGCGTACGAGCAGTACTCC.

This sequence joins TRBV12-3 or TRBV12-4 and TRBJ2-5, with D possibly being TRBD2 (5 bases). Trimming took off 6 bases at V and 2 bases at J, with 16 bases between the two ends. The CDR3 has 15 amino acids. The CDR3 loop reads CASSSLGGQQETQYF. As DNA, the CDR3 is TGTGCCAGCAGCAGCTTGGGCGGGCAGCAAGAGACCCAGTACTTC.

This clonotype was seen more than once but under ten times. V gene TRBV6-2 or TRBV6-3 combines with J gene TRBJ2-5; 7 bases are shared with TRBD2. The CDR3 is 14 amino acids. In germline, CDR1 is MNHEY, CDR2 SVGEGT. V was pared by 5 bases and J by 0 bases, with 3 bases of the junction left unmatched. This CDR3 is CASSTRGYQETQYF. Here the CDR3 DNA reads TGTGCCAGCAGTACGCGGGGGTACCAAGAGACCCAGTACTTC.

The genes are TRBV12-3 or TRBV12-4 and TRBJ2-2; TRBD2 is a possible D gene (5 bases). This CDR3 is 15 amino acids long. The germline V and J ends were trimmed by 1 base and 6 bases, with 12 bases remaining between them. This CDR3 is CASSLGASNSGELFF. The CDR3 DNA follows: TGTGCCAGCAGTTTAGGGGCTAGCAACTCCGGGGAGCTGTTTTTT.